The source of this T cell receptor (beta chain) is a study of T-cell memory formation after mild COVID-19. The wider study: TCR clusters largely stayed donor specific.

This clonotype showed up just a few times. V shed 6 bases, J shed 8 bases, and the junction held 8 bases outside the gene matches. The CDR3 totals 15 residues. CDR1 and CDR2 from the germline V gene are MNHEY and SVGAGI. TCRdb analysed the 5' RACE reads with MiXCR anew, one entry per CDR3 protein. The sample lists about 110,000 distinct CDR3 sequences; over 15% were seen once. This TCR derives from an adult woman who had mild COVID-19 (a few samples of this study predate the infection). Cell type and time point are not known. V usage is TRBV6-5 and J usage is TRBJ2-1, with TRBD1 matching 12 bases. Sample: PBMCs or a T cell subset sorted from them (not recorded which). The CDR3 region is CASSHPGQGAYEQFF. The DNA for the CDR3 is TGTGCCAGCAGCCATCCGGGACAGGGGGCTTATGAGCAGTTCTTC.